This T cell receptor (beta chain) was retrieved from a study of regulatory T cells in long-lasting Graves disease. Study-level background: Less than 3 months of antithyroid drugs had been taken by newly diagnosed Graves' patients.

The time point: newly diagnosed GD, antithyroid drugs for less than 3 months. After RNA was extracted from PBMCs, the TCR library was made from it. Graves' disease diagnosis used American Thyroid Association guidelines. CDR3 regions were amplified by Arm-PCR using iRepertoire HTBI primers to build TCR beta libraries. TCRdb re-derived calls from the multiplex PCR reads in MiXCR, one entry per CDR3 protein. This sample has 420,000 or so distinct CDR3 sequences; roughly 15% occur once, and the top ten carry 20% to 25%. Study outcomes and limitations: Limited sample numbers may have lowered accuracy.

Worth noting for this clonotype: Its antigen is unknown.

Germline lookup yields CDR1 SGHTA and CDR2 FQGTGA. The CDR3 covers 14 residues. V shed 1 base and J shed 2 bases, with 6 bases lying between them. These records were also assigned to another study, of T cells in Graves' hyperthyroidism and ophthalmopathy. That paper adds: A set of HTBI primers served as the primers for a first-round RT-PCR of the TCR CDR3.

The chain uses TRBV7-3 and TRBJ2-1; no definite D call. The receptor was isolated from a woman aged 18 to 35 with Graves disease. The specimen was peripheral blood mononuclear cells (PBMCs), collected at new diagnosis, from a patient treated with antithyroid drugs. CDR3 DNA sequence: TGTGCCAGCAGCTTAATCAAGCCCTACAATGAGCAGTTCTTC. This gives the protein CASSLIKPYNEQFF.